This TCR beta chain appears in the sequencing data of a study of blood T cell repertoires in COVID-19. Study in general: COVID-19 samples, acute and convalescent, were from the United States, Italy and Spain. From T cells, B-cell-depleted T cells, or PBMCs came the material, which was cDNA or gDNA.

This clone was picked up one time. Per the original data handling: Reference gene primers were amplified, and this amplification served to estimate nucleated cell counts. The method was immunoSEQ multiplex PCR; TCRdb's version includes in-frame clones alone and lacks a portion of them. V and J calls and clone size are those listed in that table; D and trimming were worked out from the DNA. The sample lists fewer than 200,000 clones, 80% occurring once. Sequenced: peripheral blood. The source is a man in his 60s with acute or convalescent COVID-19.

CDR3 DNA: TGTGCCAGTCATACAGAACCACATCAGCCCCAGCATTTT. This sequence encodes CASHTEPHQPQHF. The chain carries TRBV28 and TRBJ1-5; the D is unclear. V lost 9 bases to trimming and J lost 5 bases, with 14 bases between them. The CDR3 has 13 residues. Germline values: CDR1 MDHEN, CDR2 SYDVKM.